This TCR beta chain was profiled in a study of Graves' ophthalmopathy and Graves' hyperthyroidism. On the study more broadly: Stable hyperthyroidism referred to disease that showed no ophthalmopathy within 18 months of follow-up.

This clonotype was counted ten times or more. As yet, its antigen is unknown. Study findings and constraints: As the model predicted ophthalmopathy progression, it achieved a sensitivity of 70.59% and a specificity of about 72%.

Investigators amplified TCR beta CDR3 regions from RNA transcripts. An opening RT-PCR round employed HTBI primers and preceded a second-round multiplex PCR. TCRdb re-analysed the multiplex PCR reads in MiXCR, keeping a single row per CDR3 protein. This table holds over a million distinct CDR3 sequences, about two fifths found once. V was shortened by 3 bases and J by 7 bases, with 15 bases between the two germline ends. The CDR3 runs 13 residues. Per germline, CDR1 SQVTM and CDR2 ANQGSEA. Sequenced material: peripheral blood or thyroid tissue (not recorded which). The chain links TRBV29-1 to TRBJ2-5; D is possibly TRBD2 (6 bases). This sequence originates from an adult man with Graves' hyperthyroidism. CDR3 sequence (DNA): TGCAGCGTTGACCCGGAGGGCCGGGGGACCCAGTACTTC. This gives the protein CSVDPEGRGTQYF.